The 8 T cell receptor beta chains below all came from one sample that was sequenced in a study of post-analysis software for immune sequencing data. General study findings and limits: With TRBV5-6, TRBV5-1 and TRBV20-1 included, about five TRBV segments were more frequent in patients than in controls.

No antigen is known for these receptors. Tagging with unique molecular identifiers was a feature of the TCR beta cDNA libraries. TCRdb re-analysed the PCR reads in MiXCR, keeping a single row per CDR3 protein. The profile shows 500,000 to 600,000 distinct CDR3 sequences, about 40% of them singletons. Sequencing was carried out using blood. The receptors stem from a girl aged 5-17 years with multiple sclerosis.

The chain uses TRBV7-9 and TRBJ2-5, with 10 bases identical to TRBD1. The CDR3 spans 17 residues. The V gene's germline CDR1 is SEHNR and CDR2 FQNEAQ (reference sequence). Germline trimming cut 5 bases from V and 2 bases from J; bases unmatched to any gene: 11. The CDR3 here is CASSLTRTGGWQETQYF. CDR3 in DNA: TGTGCCAGCAGCCTGACCCGGACAGGGGGATGGCAAGAGACCCAGTACTTC.

J is TRBJ2-1 and V is TRBV12-3 or TRBV12-4, with TRBD2 matching 10 bases. V trimming: 4 bases; J trimming: 9 bases; junction bases outside the gene matches: 9. This CDR3 is 15 amino acids long. The CDR3 region has the DNA TGTGCCAGCAGTTCCGAGGTTACTAGCGGGACTGAGCAGTTCTTC. This translates into CASSSEVTSGTEQFF.

The rearrangement joins TRBV20-1 to TRBJ2-7; TRBD1 matches at 7 bases. The length of the CDR3 is 16 residues. Germline-derived CDR1 and CDR2 are DFQATT and SNEGSKA (reference sequence). Germline trimming cut 2 bases from V and 7 bases from J; bases unmatched to any gene: 17. CDR3 amino acids: CSARPQERGPRGEQYF. The CDR3 nucleotides are TGCAGTGCTAGACCACAAGAGAGGGGGCCAAGGGGGGAGCAGTACTTC.

The chain combines TRBV18 with TRBJ1-6; D is ambiguous. The CDR3 length is 14 residues. Trimming shortened V by 3 bases and J by 5 bases, and 8 bases separated the two germline ends. The germline V gene has CDR1 KGHSH and CDR2 LQKENI. CDR3 nucleotide sequence: TGTGCCAGCTCACCGAGGGTAGATAATTCACCCCTCCACTTT. This encodes CASSPRVDNSPLHF.

The gene calls are TRBV7-2 and TRBJ1-4; a weak D match, TRBD1 (6 bases). The CDR3 runs to 14 residues. CDR1 is SGHTA and CDR2 is FQGNSA in the germline V gene. Trimming removed 3 bases from V and 5 bases from J, with 10 bases in between. The CDR3 protein is CASSLRGGNEKLFF. In nucleotides, the CDR3 is TGTGCCAGCAGCTTGAGAGGGGGAAATGAAAAACTGTTTTTT.

Only one count was recorded for this clonotype. This sequence joins TRBV12-3 or TRBV12-4 and TRBJ2-3; 7 bases match TRBD2. The V and J ends lost 3 bases and 13 bases, in that order; junction bases with no gene match: 25. The CDR3 loop spans 18 amino acids. The chain's CDR3 is CASSLTLLAEVSTDMEYF. The CDR3 nucleotides read TGTGCCAGCAGTTTGACTCTGCTAGCGGAGGTGAGCACAGATATGGAGTATTTT.

Here the CDR3 DNA reads TGCGCCAGCAGCTTGCACCTTCGCAAGGGCACAGATACGCAGTATTTT. This sequence encodes CASSLHLRKGTDTQYF. The chain recombines TRBV5-1 with TRBJ2-3; D call uncertain. V dropped 1 base and J dropped 1 base, with 13 bases sitting between them. Germline V gene sequence: CDR1 SGHRS, CDR2 YFSETQ. The CDR3 sequence is 16 residues long.

The chain couples TRBV10-3 to TRBJ2-3, with D unclear. Germline CDR1 reads ENHRY; CDR2 reads SYGVKD. CDR3 size: 12 residues. The germline V and J ends were trimmed by 6 bases and 4 bases, with 8 bases remaining between them. Here the CDR3 reads CAIRRNSDTQYF. The CDR3 nucleotides are TGTGCCATCAGGAGGAACTCAGATACGCAGTATTTT.